This is a list of T cell receptor beta chains from one sample in a study of shared clonotypes between healthy human individuals. The protocol was immunoSEQ multiplex PCR, while the TCRdb copy is restricted to in-frame clones and leaves out a portion. The data show around 1.5 million clones, 95% to 99% seen once. The source material was naive CD4+ T cells sorted from blood. Source of these receptors: a man aged 25 to 40 in good health. CDR3s include the opening cysteine and the closing phenylalanine or tryptophan.

J gene | V gene | CDR3 length | CDR3 protein
TRBJ1-1 | TRBV5-6 | 13 | CASSLYRGPEAFF
TRBJ2-2 | TRBV2 | 13 | CASRVRDRGELFF
TRBJ1-1 | TRBV2 | 13 | CASHREVNTEAFF
TRBJ1-5 | TRBV28 | 13 | CASSLLGDQPQHF
TRBJ1-5 | TRBV27 | 13 | CASRQGLFQPQHF
TRBJ2-4 | TRBV5-1 | 16 | CASSPSLGGTWNIQYF
TRBJ2-1 | TRBV9 | 14 | CASSPAGSYNEQFF
TRBJ2-1 | TRBV19 | 15 | CAMSVTGAPYNEQFF
TRBJ2-1 | TRBV9 | 14 | CASSERDPWGEQFF
TRBJ2-1 | TRBV5-4 | 15 | CASSPTSGSYNEQFF
TRBJ1-5 | TRBV29-1 | 14 | CSVGHREGNQPQHF
TRBJ2-3 | TRBV7-2 | 16 | CASSLAFGLGADTQYF
TRBJ2-7 | TRBV7-2 | 13 | CASSFGGIYEQYF
TRBJ2-7 | TRBV5-6 | 13 | CASSPRTGREQYF
TRBJ2-5 | TRBV14 | 14 | CASSPRAGAETQYF